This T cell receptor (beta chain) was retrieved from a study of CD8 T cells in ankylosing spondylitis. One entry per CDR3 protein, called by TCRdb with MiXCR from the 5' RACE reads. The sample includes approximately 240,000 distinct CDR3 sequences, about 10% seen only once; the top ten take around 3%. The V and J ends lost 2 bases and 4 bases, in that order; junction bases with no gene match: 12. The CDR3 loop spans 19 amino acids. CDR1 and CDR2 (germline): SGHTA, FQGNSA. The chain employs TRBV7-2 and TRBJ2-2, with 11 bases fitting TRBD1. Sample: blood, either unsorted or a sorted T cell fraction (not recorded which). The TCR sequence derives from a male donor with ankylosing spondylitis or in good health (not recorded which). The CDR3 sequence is CASSLSGTGGPTSTGELFF. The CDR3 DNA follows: TGTGCCAGCAGCTTATCGGGGACAGGGGGACCCACGAGCACCGGGGAGCTGTTTTTT.